This T cell receptor (beta chain) appears in the sequencing data of a study of T cells in Graves' hyperthyroidism and ophthalmopathy. Trimming stripped 2 bases from V and 0 bases from J, with 11 bases between. The CDR3 length is 15 residues. Germline-derived CDR1 and CDR2 are SGHNT and YENEEA. Template material for amplifying TCR beta CDR3 regions consisted of RNA transcripts. RT-PCR in the first round (using the HTBI primer set) targeted the TCR CDR3. TCRdb re-analysed the multiplex PCR reads in MiXCR, keeping a single row per CDR3 protein. The profile shows roughly 500,000 distinct CDR3 sequences, approximately 14% of them singletons.

This chain joins TRBV11-3 and TRBJ2-7; D possibly uses TRBD1 or TRBD2 (5 bases each). The sample consisted of blood. This receptor was obtained from a woman between 25 and 40 years old with Graves' hyperthyroidism that later progressed to Graves' ophthalmopathy. The CDR3 region has the DNA TGTGCCAGCAGCTTAAGAGCAGGGAGCTCCTACGAGCAGTACTTC. Encoded protein: CASSLRAGSSYEQYF.